The table lists the clone carrying this T cell receptor beta chain with a few counts. Its antigen is unknown. Overall study results and limits: Tumor Tregs overlapped most with tumor, then blood, naive CD4+ cells.

In TCRdb, the 5' RACE reads were re-called with MiXCR into one record per CDR3 protein. The sample lists approximately 30,000 distinct CDR3 sequences, approximately 24% occurring once. V gave up 5 bases and J gave up 7 bases; unmatched junction bases: 12. CDR1 and CDR2 (germline): SGHNT, YENEEA. The CDR3 is 16 amino acids. This TCR was sampled from a female donor with breast cancer. V is TRBV11-3 and J is TRBJ2-1; 9 bases fit TRBD1. Sequencing was carried out using memory CD4+ T cells sorted from blood. The subset is: memory CD4+ T cells, CD4+CD45RO+CD25-. CDR3 sequence reads: CASSGVDRGGKNEQFF. CDR3 coding DNA: TGTGCCAGCAGCGGGGTGGACAGGGGTGGAAAGAATGAGCAGTTCTTC.